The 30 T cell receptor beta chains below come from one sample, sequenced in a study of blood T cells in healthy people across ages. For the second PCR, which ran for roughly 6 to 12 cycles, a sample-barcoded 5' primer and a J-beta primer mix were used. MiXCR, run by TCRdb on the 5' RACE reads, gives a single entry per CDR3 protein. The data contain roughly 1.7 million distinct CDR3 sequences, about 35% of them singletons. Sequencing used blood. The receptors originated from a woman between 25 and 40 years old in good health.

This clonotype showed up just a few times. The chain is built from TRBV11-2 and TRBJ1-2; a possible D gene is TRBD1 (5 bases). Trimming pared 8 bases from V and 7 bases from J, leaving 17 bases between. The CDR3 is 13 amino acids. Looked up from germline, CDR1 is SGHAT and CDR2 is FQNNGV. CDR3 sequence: CASSSKPGFGYTF. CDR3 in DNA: TGTGCCAGCTCATCTAAACCAGGGTTTGGCTACACCTTC.

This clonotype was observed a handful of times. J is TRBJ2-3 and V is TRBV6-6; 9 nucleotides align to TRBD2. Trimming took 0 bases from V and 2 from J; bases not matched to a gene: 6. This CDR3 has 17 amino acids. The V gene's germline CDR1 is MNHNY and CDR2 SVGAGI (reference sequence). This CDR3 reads CASSYSISSGVTDTQYF. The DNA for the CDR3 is TGTGCCAGCAGTTACTCGATTTCTAGCGGGGTCACAGATACGCAGTATTTT.

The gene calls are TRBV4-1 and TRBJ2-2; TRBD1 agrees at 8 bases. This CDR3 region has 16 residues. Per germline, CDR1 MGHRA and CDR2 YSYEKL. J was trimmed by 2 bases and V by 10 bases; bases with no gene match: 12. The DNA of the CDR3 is TGCGCCACTAGTGGAGGGGCAGGGGGCAACACCGGGGAGCTGTTTTTT. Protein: CATSGGAGGNTGELFF.

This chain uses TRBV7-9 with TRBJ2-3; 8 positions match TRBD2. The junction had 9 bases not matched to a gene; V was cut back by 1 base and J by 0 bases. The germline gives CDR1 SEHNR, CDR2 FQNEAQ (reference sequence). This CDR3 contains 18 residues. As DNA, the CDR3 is TGTGCCAGCAGCTTAGGGGCTAGCGGGTTTTCTAGCACAGATACGCAGTATTTT. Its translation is CASSLGASGFSSTDTQYF.

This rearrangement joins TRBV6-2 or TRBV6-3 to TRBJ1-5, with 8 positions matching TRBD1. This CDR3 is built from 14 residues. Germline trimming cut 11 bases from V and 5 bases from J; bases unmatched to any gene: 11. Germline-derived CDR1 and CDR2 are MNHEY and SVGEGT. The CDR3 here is CAGRRDRIDQPQHF. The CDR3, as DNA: TGTGCCGGCCGCCGGGACAGGATAGATCAGCCCCAGCATTTT.

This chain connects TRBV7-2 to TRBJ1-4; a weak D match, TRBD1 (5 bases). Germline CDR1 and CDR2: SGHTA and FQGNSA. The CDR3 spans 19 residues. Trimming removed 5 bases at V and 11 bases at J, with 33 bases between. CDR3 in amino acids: CASSLLGPETVFYKAKLFF. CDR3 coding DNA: TGTGCCAGCAGCCTACTAGGTCCGGAGACAGTGTTTTATAAAGCGAAACTGTTTTTT.

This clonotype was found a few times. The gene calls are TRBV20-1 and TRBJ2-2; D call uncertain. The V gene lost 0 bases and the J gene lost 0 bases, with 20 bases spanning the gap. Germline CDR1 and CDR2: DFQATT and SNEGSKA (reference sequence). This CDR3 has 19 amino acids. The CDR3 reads CSARDLKYGPFANTGELFF. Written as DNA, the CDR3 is TGCAGTGCTAGAGATCTGAAGTACGGCCCGTTCGCGAACACCGGGGAGCTGTTTTTT.

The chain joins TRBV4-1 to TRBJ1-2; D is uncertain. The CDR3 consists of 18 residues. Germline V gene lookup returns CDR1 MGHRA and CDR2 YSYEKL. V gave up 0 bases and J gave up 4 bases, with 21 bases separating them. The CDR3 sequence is CASSQDGSGQISGYGYTF. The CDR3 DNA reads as TGCGCCAGCAGCCAAGATGGGAGTGGGCAGATCAGCGGCTATGGCTACACCTTC.

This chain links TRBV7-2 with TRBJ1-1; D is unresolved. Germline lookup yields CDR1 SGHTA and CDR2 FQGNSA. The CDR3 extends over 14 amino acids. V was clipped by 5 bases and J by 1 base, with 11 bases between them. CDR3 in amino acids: CASSPYGQNTEAFF. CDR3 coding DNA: TGTGCCAGCAGCCCTTACGGCCAGAACACTGAAGCTTTCTTT.

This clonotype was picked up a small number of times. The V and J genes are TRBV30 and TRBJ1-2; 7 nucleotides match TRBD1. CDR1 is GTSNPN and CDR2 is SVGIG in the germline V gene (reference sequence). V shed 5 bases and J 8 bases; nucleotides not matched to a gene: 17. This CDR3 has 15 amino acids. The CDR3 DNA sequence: TGTGCCTGGGCTCTTTCAAAGAAGGGGGCTCGAGGCTACACCTTC. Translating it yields CAWALSKKGARGYTF.

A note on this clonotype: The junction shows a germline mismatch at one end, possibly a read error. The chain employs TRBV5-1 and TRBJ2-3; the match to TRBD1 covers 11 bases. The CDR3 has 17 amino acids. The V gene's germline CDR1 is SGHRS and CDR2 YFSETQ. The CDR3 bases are TGCGCCGGCAGCTCGGATCGGACAGGGGGCAGGTCAGATACGCAGTATTTT. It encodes CAGSSDRTGGRSDTQYF. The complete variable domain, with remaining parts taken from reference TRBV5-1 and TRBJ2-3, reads KAGVTQTPRYLIKTRGQQVTLSCSPISGHRSVSWYQQTPGQGLQFLFEYFSETQRNKGNFPGRFSGRQFSNSRSEMNVSTLELGDSALYLCAGSSDRTGGRSDTQYFGPGTRLTVL.

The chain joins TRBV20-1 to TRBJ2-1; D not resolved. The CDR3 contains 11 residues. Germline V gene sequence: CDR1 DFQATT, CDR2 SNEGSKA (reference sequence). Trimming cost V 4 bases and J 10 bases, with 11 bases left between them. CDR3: CSAKWQKEQFF. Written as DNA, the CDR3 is TGCAGTGCTAAATGGCAGAAAGAGCAGTTCTTC.

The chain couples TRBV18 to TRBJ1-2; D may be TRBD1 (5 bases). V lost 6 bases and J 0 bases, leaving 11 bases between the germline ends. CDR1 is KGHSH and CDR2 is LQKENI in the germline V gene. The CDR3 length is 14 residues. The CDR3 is CASSDRSSNYGYTF. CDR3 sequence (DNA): TGTGCCAGCTCTGACAGATCCTCTAACTATGGCTACACCTTC.

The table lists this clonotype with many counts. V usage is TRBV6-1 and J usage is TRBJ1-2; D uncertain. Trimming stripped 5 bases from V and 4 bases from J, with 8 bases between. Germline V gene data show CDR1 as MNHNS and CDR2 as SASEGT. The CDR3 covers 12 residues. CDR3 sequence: CASSSPFYGYTF. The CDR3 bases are TGTGCCAGCAGTAGCCCGTTCTATGGCTACACCTTC.

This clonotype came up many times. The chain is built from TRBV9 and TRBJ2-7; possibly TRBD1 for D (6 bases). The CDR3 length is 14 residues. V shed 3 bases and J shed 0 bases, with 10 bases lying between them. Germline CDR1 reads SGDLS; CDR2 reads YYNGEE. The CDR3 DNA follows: TGTGCCAGCAGCGACCGGGACAACTCCTACGAGCAGTACTTC. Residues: CASSDRDNSYEQYF.

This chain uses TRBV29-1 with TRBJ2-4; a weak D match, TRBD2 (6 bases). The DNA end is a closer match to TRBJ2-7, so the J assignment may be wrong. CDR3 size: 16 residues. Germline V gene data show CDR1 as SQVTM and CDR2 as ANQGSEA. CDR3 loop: CSVEARSGVGAYEQYF. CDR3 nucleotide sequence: TGCAGCGTTGAAGCCCGATCGGGGGTTGGGGCCTACGAGCAGTACTTC.

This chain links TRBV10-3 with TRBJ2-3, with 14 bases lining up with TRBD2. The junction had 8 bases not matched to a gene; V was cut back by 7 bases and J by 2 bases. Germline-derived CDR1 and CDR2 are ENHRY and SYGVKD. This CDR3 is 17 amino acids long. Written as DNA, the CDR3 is TGTGCCATCAAGGTGGGGACTAGCGGGAGTTACACAGATACGCAGTATTTT. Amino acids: CAIKVGTSGSYTDTQYF.

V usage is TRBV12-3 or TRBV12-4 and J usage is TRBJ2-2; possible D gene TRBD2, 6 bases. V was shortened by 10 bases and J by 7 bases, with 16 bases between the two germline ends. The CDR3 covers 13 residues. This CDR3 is CAINHGGIGELFF. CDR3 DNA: TGTGCCATCAACCATGGGGGGATCGGGGAGCTGTTTTTT.

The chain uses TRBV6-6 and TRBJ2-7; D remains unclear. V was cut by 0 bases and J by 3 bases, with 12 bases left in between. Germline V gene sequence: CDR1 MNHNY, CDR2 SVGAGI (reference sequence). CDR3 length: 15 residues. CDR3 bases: TGTGCCAGCAGTTACTCGGCTAAGACGAGCTACGAGCAGTACTTC. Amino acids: CASSYSAKTSYEQYF.

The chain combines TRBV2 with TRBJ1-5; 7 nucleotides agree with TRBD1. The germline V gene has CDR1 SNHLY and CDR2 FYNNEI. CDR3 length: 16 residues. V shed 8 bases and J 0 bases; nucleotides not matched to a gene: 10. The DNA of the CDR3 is TGTGCCAGCGCGCCCGGGACAGCTTATAGCAATCAGCCCCAGCATTTT. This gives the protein CASAPGTAYSNQPQHF.

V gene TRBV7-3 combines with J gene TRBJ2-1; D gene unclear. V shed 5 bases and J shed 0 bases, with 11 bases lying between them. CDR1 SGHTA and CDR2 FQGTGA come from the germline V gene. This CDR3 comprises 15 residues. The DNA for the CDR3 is TGTGCCAGCAGCGCCGACCCGAGCTCCTACAATGAGCAGTTCTTC. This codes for CASSADPSSYNEQFF.

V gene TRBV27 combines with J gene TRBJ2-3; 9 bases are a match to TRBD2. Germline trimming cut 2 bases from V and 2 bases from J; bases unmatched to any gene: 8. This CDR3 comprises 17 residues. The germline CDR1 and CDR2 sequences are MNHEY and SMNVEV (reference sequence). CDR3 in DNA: TGTGCCAGCAGTTTAATGTTAGCGGGAGCACACACAGATACGCAGTATTTT. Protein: CASSLMLAGAHTDTQYF.

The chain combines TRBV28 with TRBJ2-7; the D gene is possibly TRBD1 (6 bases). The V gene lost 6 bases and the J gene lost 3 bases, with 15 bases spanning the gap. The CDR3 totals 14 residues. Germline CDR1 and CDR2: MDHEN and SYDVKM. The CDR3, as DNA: TGTGCCAGCAGGGGACAAGGGACCCGCTACGAGCAGTACTTC. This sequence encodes CASRGQGTRYEQYF.

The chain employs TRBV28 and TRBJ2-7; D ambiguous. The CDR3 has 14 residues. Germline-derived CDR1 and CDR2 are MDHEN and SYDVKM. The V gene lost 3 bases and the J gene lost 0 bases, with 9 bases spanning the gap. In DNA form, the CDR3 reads TGTGCCAGCAGTTTGCCCGTCAACTCCTACGAGCAGTACTTC. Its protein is CASSLPVNSYEQYF. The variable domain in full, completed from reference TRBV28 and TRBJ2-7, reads DVKVTQSSRYLVKRTGEKVFLECVQDMDHENMFWYRQDPGLGLRLIYFSYDVKMKEKGDIPEGYSVSREKKERFSLILESASTNQTSMYLCASSLPVNSYEQYFGPGTRLTVT.

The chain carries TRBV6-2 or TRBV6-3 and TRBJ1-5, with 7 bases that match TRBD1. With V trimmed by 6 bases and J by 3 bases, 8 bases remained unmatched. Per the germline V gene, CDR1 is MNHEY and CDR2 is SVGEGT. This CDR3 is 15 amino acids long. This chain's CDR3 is CASSPGTAYNQPQHF. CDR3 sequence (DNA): TGTGCCAGCAGCCCCGGGACAGCTTACAATCAGCCCCAGCATTTT.

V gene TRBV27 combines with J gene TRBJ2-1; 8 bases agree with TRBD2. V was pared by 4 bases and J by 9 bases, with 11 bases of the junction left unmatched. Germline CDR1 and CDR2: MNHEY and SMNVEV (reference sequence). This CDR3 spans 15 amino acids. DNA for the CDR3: TGTGCCAGCAGTTCTACACGGACTAGCTCCGGTGAGCAGTTCTTC. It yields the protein CASSSTRTSSGEQFF.

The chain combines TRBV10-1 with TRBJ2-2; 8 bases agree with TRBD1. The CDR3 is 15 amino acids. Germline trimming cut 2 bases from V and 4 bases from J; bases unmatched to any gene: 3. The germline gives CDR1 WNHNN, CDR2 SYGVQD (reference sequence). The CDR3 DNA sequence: TGCGCCAGCAGTGAGCGGACAGGGAGCACCGGGGAGCTGTTTTTT. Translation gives CASSERTGSTGELFF.

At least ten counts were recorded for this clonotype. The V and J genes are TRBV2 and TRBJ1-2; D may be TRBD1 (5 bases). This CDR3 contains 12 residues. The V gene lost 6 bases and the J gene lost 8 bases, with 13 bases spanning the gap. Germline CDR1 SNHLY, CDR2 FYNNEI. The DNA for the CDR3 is TGTGCCAGCAGCGTCTGGCAGGGCGGCTACACCTTC. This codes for CASSVWQGGYTF. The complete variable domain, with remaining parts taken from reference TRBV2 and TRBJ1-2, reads EPEVTQTPSHQVTQMGQEVILRCVPISNHLYFYWYRQILGQKVEFLVSFYNNEISEKSEIFDDQFSVERPDGSNFTLKIRSTKLEDSAMYFCASSVWQGGYTFGSGTRLTVV.

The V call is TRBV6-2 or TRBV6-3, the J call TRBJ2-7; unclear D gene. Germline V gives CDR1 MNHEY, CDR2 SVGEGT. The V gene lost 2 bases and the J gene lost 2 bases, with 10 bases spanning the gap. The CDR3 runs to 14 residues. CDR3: CASSYRGKTYEQYF. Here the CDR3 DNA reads TGTGCCAGCAGTTACAGAGGCAAGACCTACGAGCAGTACTTC.

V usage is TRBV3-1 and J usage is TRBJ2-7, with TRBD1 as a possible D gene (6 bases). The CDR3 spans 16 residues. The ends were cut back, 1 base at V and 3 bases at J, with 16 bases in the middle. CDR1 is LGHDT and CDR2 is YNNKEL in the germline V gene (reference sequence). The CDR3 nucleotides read TGTGCCAGCAGCCAAGTCCAAGGGACACTTCACTACGAGCAGTACTTC. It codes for CASSQVQGTLHYEQYF.